The next 8 T cell receptor beta chains were all read from a single sample in a study of long-term antiretroviral therapy in people with HIV. It was version v3.0 of the immunoSEQ assay that was run at survey level. Produced via immunoSEQ multiplex PCR; TCRdb's table is partial and in-frame only. The table records about 24,000 clones, around 80% of them present only once. The sample was unsorted PBMCs, taken 1.2 years after starting antiretroviral therapy. These receptors came from a woman in her thirties or forties with HIV.

This clone was recorded once. The V call is TRBV5-1, the J call TRBJ2-7, with 12 bases fitting TRBD2. Germline V lookup: CDR1 SGHRS, CDR2 YFSETQ. V lost 3 bases and J lost 0; bases outside the gene matches: 4. The CDR3 has 16 amino acids. CDR3 sequence (DNA): TGCGCCAGCAGCTCCACGACTAGCGGGAGCTCCTACGAGCAGTACTTC. As protein: CASSSTTSGSSYEQYF.

The rearrangement joins TRBV5-1 to TRBJ1-3, with 8 nucleotides matching TRBD1. Per the germline V gene, CDR1 is SGHRS and CDR2 is YFSETQ. The CDR3 covers 16 residues. The ends lost 4 bases at V and 4 bases at J; junction bases unmatched: 10. CDR3 region: CASSLETGAGGNTIYF. For the CDR3, the DNA is TGCGCCAGCAGCCTAGAGACAGGGGCTGGAGGAAACACCATATATTTT.

The chain combines TRBV29-1 with TRBJ2-1; perhaps TRBD2 as D (6 bases). The V and J ends lost 4 bases and 5 bases respectively, with 24 bases between them. The CDR3 runs 17 residues. Germline CDR1 SQVTM, CDR2 ANQGSEA. This chain's CDR3 is CSVVPIPRGGIHNEQFF. Written as DNA, the CDR3 is TGCAGCGTTGTACCTATCCCCCGTGGCGGGATACACAATGAGCAGTTCTTC.

The rearrangement links TRBV6-1 to TRBJ1-1, with D hard to call. Deletions cut 7 bases from V and 3 bases from J, with 9 bases between. Germline CDR1 is MNHNS and CDR2 is SASEGT. The CDR3 consists of 12 residues. The CDR3 here is CASILDYTEAFF. The CDR3 DNA sequence: TGTGCCAGCATCTTAGACTACACTGAAGCTTTCTTT.

This clone was seen a handful of times. This chain joins TRBV4-1 and TRBJ2-1, with D possibly being TRBD2 (7 bases). V gave up 1 base and J gave up 1 base, with 14 bases separating them. CDR1 and CDR2 (germline): MGHRA, YSYEKL. The CDR3 totals 17 residues. The CDR3 loop is CASSQVPGGLSYNEQFF. The CDR3 bases are TGCGCCAGCAGCCAAGTACCGGGGGGCCTATCCTACAATGAGCAGTTCTTC.

The rearrangement uses TRBV11-2 and TRBJ2-5, with 9 positions matching TRBD2. V dropped 0 bases and J dropped 6; count of bases not matched to a gene: 5. Per the germline V gene, CDR1 is SGHAT and CDR2 is FQNNGV. There are 15 residues in the CDR3. The chain's CDR3 is CASSLDRPSGKTQYF. In DNA form, the CDR3 reads TGTGCCAGCAGCTTAGATCGCCCTAGCGGGAAGACCCAGTACTTC. The full variable domain, with the rest looked up from reference TRBV11-2 and TRBJ2-5, is EAGVAQSPRYKIIEKRQSVAFWCNPISGHATLYWYQQILGQGPKLLIQFQNNGVVDDSQLPKDRFSAERLKGVDSTLKIQPAKLEDSAVYLCASSLDRPSGKTQYFGPGTRLLVL.

The J gene is TRBJ2-7, the V gene TRBV2, with D tentatively TRBD1 (8 bases). V was trimmed by 5 bases and J by 3 bases, leaving 17 bases between them. The CDR3 totals 15 residues. Germline V lookup: CDR1 SNHLY, CDR2 FYNNEI. The CDR3 DNA reads TGTGCCAGCAGTCCCGGACAGGGAGGGAACTACGAGCAGTACTTC. Protein sequence: CASSPGQGGNYEQYF.

The chain employs TRBV18 and TRBJ2-1; D possibly corresponds to TRBD1 (5 bases). The V and J ends lost 3 bases and 8 bases respectively, with 11 bases between them. Germline V CDR1 and CDR2: KGHSH, LQKENI. The CDR3 contains 13 residues. The CDR3 protein is CASSPGPRDEQFF. As DNA, the CDR3 is TGTGCCAGCTCACCCGGACCCAGGGATGAGCAGTTCTTC.